The following is a T cell receptor (beta chain) sequence with its context. In the original workflow: Counts of nucleated cells, estimated from reference gene primer amplification, were obtained. The protocol was immunoSEQ multiplex PCR, while the TCRdb copy is restricted to in-frame clones and leaves out a portion. V and J calls plus clone size are reproduced from that table; the DNA served to infer D and trimming. The table records roughly 200,000 clones, 90% of them present only once. From germline, CDR1 is SGDLS and CDR2 YYNGEE. The CDR3 has 15 amino acids. V was trimmed by 4 bases and J by 3 bases, leaving 17 bases between them. The data were obtained in a study of blood T cell repertoires in COVID-19. The wider study: Sources were T cells, B-cell-depleted T cells, or PBMCs; the material itself was cDNA or gDNA.

Sequences were obtained from peripheral blood. J is TRBJ2-7 and V is TRBV9; D is possibly TRBD1 (5 bases). The sequence derives from a man in his forties or fifties with acute or convalescent COVID-19. CDR3 DNA: TGTGCCAGCAGCCCTACCCCCCGACAGTTCTACGAGCAGTACTTC. Amino acid sequence: CASSPTPRQFYEQYF.